The 29 T cell receptor beta chains listed next were all sequenced from one sample in a study of shared clonotypes between healthy human individuals. Assay: immunoSEQ multiplex PCR; the TCRdb copy retains only in-frame clones and omits some. The sample lists about 2 million clones; about 95% were seen once. Naive CD8 cells lacked CD45RO and underwent positive selection for CCR7, leaving out terminally differentiated effector memory CD45RA+ cells. Sequenced: naive CD8+ T cells sorted from blood. These TCRs come from a man in his late teens or twenties in good health.

The chain is built from TRBV2 and TRBJ2-1; 15 nucleotides line up with TRBD2. Looked up from germline, CDR1 is SNHLY and CDR2 is FYNNEI. Trimming cost V 5 bases and J 8 bases; bases outside gene matches: 10. The CDR3 is 17 residues long. The CDR3 here is CASSYLGLAGGRDEQFF. For the CDR3, the DNA is TGTGCCAGCAGTTACCTGGGACTAGCGGGGGGTAGGGATGAGCAGTTCTTC.

J is TRBJ2-2 and V is TRBV5-4; 10 bases match TRBD2. V was pared by 0 bases and J by 4 bases, with 9 bases of the junction left unmatched. Germline loops: CDR1 SGHNT, CDR2 YYREEE (reference sequence). The length of the CDR3 is 18 residues. The CDR3 sequence: CASSLGLAGAAGTGELFF. The CDR3 DNA is TGTGCCAGCAGCTTGGGTCTAGCGGGGGCCGCGGGCACCGGGGAGCTGTTTTTT.

Concerning this clone: This specimen includes other DNA sequences encoding the same CDR3. This chain connects TRBV7-9 to TRBJ2-7; D is possibly TRBD1 or TRBD2 (5 bases each). Germline V gene lookup returns CDR1 SEHNR and CDR2 FQNEAQ (reference sequence). The CDR3 has 13 amino acids. V shed 2 bases and J shed 2 bases, with 7 bases lying between them. The CDR3 nucleotides read TGTGCCAGCAGCTTACCGGGGCCCTACGAGCAGTACTTC. Amino acid sequence: CASSLPGPYEQYF.

The V and J genes are TRBV27 and TRBJ2-7; perhaps D is TRBD1 or TRBD2 (7 bases each). The CDR3 has 17 residues. The V gene lost 5 bases and the J gene lost 2 bases, with 22 bases spanning the gap. The V gene's germline CDR1 is MNHEY and CDR2 SMNVEV (reference sequence). CDR3 DNA: TGTGCCAGCAGTGGGGGGGACAGCAAAATTAACCCCTACGAGCAGTACTTC. It specifies CASSGGDSKINPYEQYF.

Of note for this clone: Distinct nucleotide sequences in the sample also encode this CDR3. CDR3: CASSAGRSSYEQYF. The CDR3 coding sequence is TGTGCCAGCAGCGCAGGACGTAGCTCCTACGAGCAGTACTTC. V is TRBV9 and J is TRBJ2-7; D ambiguous. This CDR3 has 14 amino acids. Germline assignment: CDR1 SGDLS and CDR2 YYNGEE. V was clipped by 3 bases and J by 0 bases, with 10 bases between them.

To note about this clone: This sample also contains other DNA sequences that code for the same CDR3. The V call is TRBV5-1, the J call TRBJ2-1; no firm D call. The CDR3 covers 14 residues. Germline CDR1 and CDR2: SGHRS and YFSETQ. V was clipped by 1 base and J by 2 bases, with 7 bases between them. Written as DNA, the CDR3 is TGCGCCAGCAGCTTGACCGGACCCTACAATGAGCAGTTCTTC. Residues: CASSLTGPYNEQFF.

The chain combines TRBV14 with TRBJ1-1; D remains ambiguous. CDR1 and CDR2 from the germline V gene are SGHDN and FVKESK. CDR3 size: 16 residues. V gave up 4 bases and J gave up 4 bases, with 19 bases separating them. This CDR3 reads CASSLRRQARSTEAFF. The CDR3 DNA reads TGTGCCAGCAGCCTCCGACGGCAGGCGAGGAGCACTGAAGCTTTCTTT.

This sequence joins TRBV11-2 and TRBJ1-4, with 7 bases lining up with TRBD1. CDR1 and CDR2 from the germline V gene are SGHAT and FQNNGV. V shed 5 bases and J 3 bases; nucleotides not matched to a gene: 12. The CDR3 consists of 17 residues. This CDR3 reads CASSPGQGRGPNEKLFF. CDR3 DNA sequence: TGTGCCAGCAGCCCGGGGCAGGGAAGGGGGCCTAATGAAAAACTGTTTTTT. The complete variable domain, with remaining parts taken from reference TRBV11-2 and TRBJ1-4, reads EAGVAQSPRYKIIEKRQSVAFWCNPISGHATLYWYQQILGQGPKLLIQFQNNGVVDDSQLPKDRFSAERLKGVDSTLKIQPAKLEDSAVYLCASSPGQGRGPNEKLFFGSGTQLSVL.

The CDR3 sequence is CAISDLFRGRPLHPNYGYTF. CDR3 bases: TGTGCCATCAGTGATCTCTTTCGGGGACGCCCCCTTCATCCCAACTATGGCTACACCTTC. V gene TRBV10-3 combines with J gene TRBJ1-2, with TRBD1 as a possible D gene (5 bases). Looked up from germline, CDR1 is ENHRY and CDR2 is SYGVKD. The length of the CDR3 is 20 residues. V was shortened by 3 bases and J by 2 bases, with 28 bases between the two germline ends.

The chain carries TRBV29-1 and TRBJ2-7, with D perhaps TRBD1 (6 bases). The V gene lost 7 bases and the J gene lost 3 bases, with 10 bases spanning the gap. This CDR3 is built from 11 residues. CDR1 and CDR2 (germline): SQVTM, ANQGSEA. This CDR3 is CSGQQGYEQYF. The CDR3 DNA reads as TGCAGCGGCCAACAGGGCTACGAGCAGTACTTC.

The chain carries TRBV13 and TRBJ2-3; a possible D gene is TRBD2 (5 bases). The germline V and J ends were trimmed by 0 bases and 2 bases, with 9 bases remaining between them. Germline CDR1 PRHDT, CDR2 FYEKMQ (reference sequence). There are 15 residues in the CDR3. The CDR3 coding sequence is TGTGCCAGCAGCTTAGGGGGAGCTACCACAGATACGCAGTATTTT. Translated, it gives CASSLGGATTDTQYF.

The gene calls are TRBV7-9 and TRBJ2-7; no definite D call. Trimming pared 0 bases from V and 2 bases from J, leaving 8 bases between. Germline values: CDR1 SEHNR, CDR2 FQNEAQ (reference sequence). This CDR3 contains 14 residues. The CDR3 DNA sequence: TGTGCCAGCAGCTTAGCCCGGGCCCCCTACGAGCAGTACTTC. This encodes CASSLARAPYEQYF.

This chain uses TRBV10-3 with TRBJ2-1, with a tentative D call TRBD2 (8 bases). Germline lookup yields CDR1 ENHRY and CDR2 SYGVKD. This CDR3 has 17 residues. The V end lost 0 bases, the J end lost 12 bases, and 24 bases lay between the germline ends. The DNA for the CDR3 is TGTGCCATCAGTGAGTCGGTGGTAGCGGGGACAGTGGTGGGGCAGTTCTTC. This gives the protein CAISESVVAGTVVGQFF.

This clone is a singleton in its sample. This same CDR3 is encoded by further DNA sequences in the sample. The chain recombines TRBV7-9 with TRBJ2-1; D assignment may be TRBD1 or TRBD2 (5 bases each). Trimming stripped 3 bases from V and 9 bases from J, with 9 bases between. Looked up from germline, CDR1 is SEHNR and CDR2 is FQNEAQ (reference sequence). CDR3 size: 12 residues. The CDR3 DNA sequence: TGTGCCAGCAGCTTGGGGGATACTGAGCAGTTCTTC. Protein product: CASSLGDTEQFF.

The chain has TRBV9 and TRBJ2-1, with D possibly being TRBD2 (5 bases). Looked up from germline, CDR1 is SGDLS and CDR2 is YYNGEE. This CDR3 region has 12 residues. V was pared by 0 bases and J by 10 bases, with 8 bases between. CDR3 amino acids: CASSVAPGEQFF. The CDR3 DNA reads as TGTGCCAGCAGCGTAGCTCCGGGGGAGCAGTTCTTC.

The genes are TRBV19 and TRBJ2-3, with 9 nucleotides matching TRBD2. Germline CDR1 and CDR2: LNHDA and SQIVND (reference sequence). The CDR3 consists of 16 residues. J gave up 4 bases and V 9 bases, and 14 bases lay outside the gene matches. The DNA for the CDR3 is TGTGCCAGCCGTTCGAATTGGCGGGAGGGTCCAGATACGCAGTATTTT. This sequence encodes CASRSNWREGPDTQYF.

The chain carries TRBV4-2 and TRBJ2-3; weak D call: TRBD1 (5 bases). The CDR3 runs to 17 residues. Trimming left V 0 bases short and J 4 bases short, with 17 bases between. CDR1 is LGHNA and CDR2 is YNFKEQ in the germline V gene. CDR3 sequence: CASSQEVQGQRADTQYF. The CDR3 coding sequence is TGTGCCAGCAGCCAAGAGGTCCAGGGCCAAAGGGCAGATACGCAGTATTTT.

The gene calls are TRBV7-9 and TRBJ2-2; D might be TRBD2 (5 bases). The germline CDR1 and CDR2 sequences are SEHNR and FQNEAQ (reference sequence). The CDR3 contains 14 residues. V gave up 4 bases and J gave up 3 bases, with 9 bases separating them. CDR3 coding DNA: TGTGCCAGCAGCTATTCGGACTACACCGGGGAGCTGTTTTTT. It translates to CASSYSDYTGELFF.

To note about this clone: Other DNA sequences in the sample encode the same CDR3. The CDR3 reads CASSFPGAYEQYF. CDR3 bases: TGTGCCAGCAGCTTCCCCGGGGCCTACGAGCAGTACTTC. The rearrangement uses TRBV7-9 and TRBJ2-7, with a tentative D call TRBD2 (5 bases). This CDR3 is built from 13 residues. V was clipped by 3 bases and J by 2 bases, with 8 bases between them. Germline CDR1 reads SEHNR; CDR2 reads FQNEAQ (reference sequence).

The gene calls are TRBV6-4 and TRBJ2-7; D gene ambiguous. Germline CDR1 MRHNA, CDR2 SNTAGT. The CDR3 is made up of 14 amino acids. The V end lost 5 bases, the J end lost 2 bases, and 13 bases lay between the germline ends. CDR3 coding DNA: TGTGCCAGCAGTCCCGACGGCGAGACCTACGAGCAGTACTTC. Protein product: CASSPDGETYEQYF.

With respect to this clone: Other nucleotide sequences from this sample produce the same CDR3. The chain carries TRBV6-1 and TRBJ2-7, with 10 bases lining up with TRBD1. This CDR3 is built from 15 residues. Per the germline V gene, CDR1 is MNHNS and CDR2 is SASEGT. The J segment lost 1 base and the V segment lost 9 bases, leaving 9 bases of the junction unmatched. CDR3 DNA: TGTGCCAGTTCCCCCAGGGACAGGGGATCCTACGAGCAGTACTTC. Translated, it gives CASSPRDRGSYEQYF.

The V gene is TRBV10-1, the J gene TRBJ2-3; possibly TRBD1 or TRBD2 for D (5 bases each). This CDR3 has 13 residues. Germline CDR1 is WNHNN and CDR2 is SYGVQD (reference sequence). V lost 11 bases and J lost 2, with 14 bases in between. In nucleotides, the CDR3 is TGCGCCGTCCCAGGGCTAGCCACAGATACGCAGTATTTT. Translating gives CAVPGLATDTQYF.

The V gene is TRBV5-4, the J gene TRBJ2-3; a possible D gene is TRBD2 (6 bases). Per the germline V gene, CDR1 is SGHNT and CDR2 is YYREEE (reference sequence). The V end was cut by 4 bases, the J end by 0 bases, with 15 bases between. The CDR3 spans 16 residues. CDR3 sequence (DNA): TGTGCCAGCAGCCCTGGGACTCTACTGAGCACAGATACGCAGTATTTT. Encoded protein: CASSPGTLLSTDTQYF.

Of note for this clone: A read error is possible here, since a much larger clone lies one base away. The same CDR3 is also encoded by other DNA sequences in this sample. The chain employs TRBV5-5 and TRBJ2-7, with unresolved D. From germline, CDR1 is SGHKS and CDR2 YYEKEE (reference sequence). The length of the CDR3 is 13 residues. The V gene lost 1 base and the J gene lost 0 bases, with 5 bases spanning the gap. The CDR3 is CASSLRSSYEQYF. CDR3 nucleotide sequence: TGTGCCAGCAGCTTGAGGAGCTCCTACGAGCAGTACTTC.

This clone was seen a single time. The chain is built from TRBV28 and TRBJ1-1, with D uncertain. The CDR3 runs 14 residues. Germline V CDR1 and CDR2: MDHEN, SYDVKM. V lost 3 bases, J lost 5 bases, and 13 bases lay in between. The CDR3 loop reads CASSFPAGVTEAFF. The CDR3 nucleotides are TGTGCCAGCAGTTTTCCTGCAGGAGTTACTGAAGCTTTCTTT.

With regard to this clone: This same CDR3 is encoded by further DNA sequences in the sample. The gene calls are TRBV2 and TRBJ2-7; D is uncertain. CDR3 length: 14 amino acids. The germline V gene has CDR1 SNHLY and CDR2 FYNNEI. The V end was cut by 4 bases, the J end by 1 base, with 11 bases between. The CDR3 spells CASSGSGSSYEQYF. The CDR3 nucleotides are TGTGCCAGCAGTGGCTCCGGTTCTTCCTACGAGCAGTACTTC.

The CDR3 reads CASSLTEGATEAFF. CDR3 in DNA: TGCGCCAGCAGCTTAACGGAGGGGGCCACTGAAGCTTTCTTT. The chain links TRBV5-1 to TRBJ1-1; 7 nucleotides line up with TRBD1. There are 14 residues in the CDR3. The germline CDR1 and CDR2 sequences are SGHRS and YFSETQ. J gave up 4 bases and V 2 bases, and 5 bases lay outside the gene matches.

This chain joins TRBV28 and TRBJ1-1, with a tentative D call TRBD1 (5 bases). The CDR3 spans 14 residues. Germline V lookup: CDR1 MDHEN, CDR2 SYDVKM. V shed 1 base and J shed 6 bases, with 12 bases lying between them. For the CDR3, the DNA is TGTGCCAGCAGTTTATCCGGGGGGGAGGCTGAAGCTTTCTTT. Translated: CASSLSGGEAEAFF. The whole variable domain, remainder taken from reference TRBV28 and TRBJ1-1, is DVKVTQSSRYLVKRTGEKVFLECVQDMDHENMFWYRQDPGLGLRLIYFSYDVKMKEKGDIPEGYSVSREKKERFSLILESASTNQTSMYLCASSLSGGEAEAFFGQGTRLTVV.

A remark on this clone: Other DNA sequences in this sample translate to the same CDR3. V and J are TRBV4-1 and TRBJ2-7; a possible D gene is TRBD2 (6 bases). The CDR3 is 14 residues long. The germline gives CDR1 MGHRA, CDR2 YSYEKL. V lost 4 bases, J lost 2 bases, and 12 bases lay in between. The CDR3 loop is CASSLRDSTYEQYF. DNA of the CDR3: TGCGCCAGCAGCCTCCGGGACTCCACCTACGAGCAGTACTTC.